A single sample is the source of the 20 T cell receptor beta chains below, sequenced in a study of shared clonotypes between healthy human individuals. Produced via immunoSEQ multiplex PCR; TCRdb's table is partial and in-frame only. Of some 1.4 million clones in the sample, roughly 96% are singletons; the top ten hold about 1%. Sequencing was carried out using naive CD4+ T cells sorted from blood. Indicated subset: CD45RA+ positively selected. All receptors derive from a man aged 25-45 years in good health.

The V call is TRBV14, the J call TRBJ2-6; D may be TRBD2 (5 bases). The CDR3 spans 15 residues. Between the trimmed V and J ends, which lost 6 bases and 0 bases, there was a span of 9 bases. CDR1 is SGHDN, CDR2 FVKESK, per germline. The CDR3 is CASRRASSGANVLTF. In nucleotides, the CDR3 is TGTGCCAGCAGGAGGGCAAGCTCTGGGGCCAACGTCCTGACTTTC.

The rearrangement uses TRBV21-1 and TRBJ2-1; TRBD2 was called by the table and not checked on the DNA. TRBV21-1 is a listed pseudogene. The CDR3 sequence is 17 residues long. CDR3 nucleotides: TGTGCCAGCAGCAAAGGGGGTCGCGGGATTTGCACGAATGAGCAGTTCTTC. This encodes CASSKGGRGICTNEQFF.

The V gene is TRBV7-6, the J gene TRBJ2-5; 9 nucleotides align to TRBD1. V was clipped by 4 bases and J by 7 bases; unmatched bases: 13. The germline gives CDR1 SGHVS, CDR2 FNYEAQ. There are 16 residues in the CDR3. This CDR3 reads CASSSTGGLPVSTQYF. The CDR3 coding sequence is TGTGCCAGCAGCTCAACAGGGGGCCTTCCCGTATCGACCCAGTACTTC.

V is TRBV7-8 and J is TRBJ2-1; 8 positions agree with TRBD1. The trim removed 5 bases at V and 4 bases at J, leaving 19 bases unmatched. Germline V CDR1 and CDR2: SGHVS, FQNEAQ. This CDR3 contains 19 residues. Written as DNA, the CDR3 is TGTGCCAGCAGCCCGGGCAGGGGGCGACGCCCCACACCTTACAATGAGCAGTTCTTC. Residues: CASSPGRGRRPTPYNEQFF.

The chain employs TRBV7-9 and TRBJ2-3; D gene unclear. The CDR3 loop spans 12 amino acids. Trimming cost V 8 bases and J 1 base, with 7 bases left between them. Germline V lookup: CDR1 SEHNR, CDR2 FQNEAQ (reference sequence). The CDR3 region has the DNA TGTGCCAGCGGTAGAGGCACAGATACGCAGTATTTT. Its translation is CASGRGTDTQYF. The full variable domain, in which reference TRBV7-9 and TRBJ2-3 provide the parts outside the CDR3, is DTGVSQNPRHKITKRGQNVTFRCDPISEHNRLYWYRQTLGQGPEFLTYFQNEAQLEKSRLLSDRFSAERPKGSFSTLEIQRTEQGDSAMYLCASGRGTDTQYFGPGTRLTVL.

V and J are TRBV28 and TRBJ2-1; 8 bases fit TRBD1. CDR3 size: 16 residues. Trimming at V came to 4 bases and at J to 11 bases, leaving 16 bases not matched to a gene. CDR1 is MDHEN and CDR2 is SYDVKM in the germline V gene. The CDR3 loop reads CASSSYGRQGAGQQFF. The CDR3 DNA sequence: TGTGCCAGCAGTTCCTACGGTCGGCAGGGGGCCGGCCAGCAGTTCTTC. Looking up the rest from reference TRBV28 and TRBJ2-1 gives the full variable domain: DVKVTQSSRYLVKRTGEKVFLECVQDMDHENMFWYRQDPGLGLRLIYFSYDVKMKEKGDIPEGYSVSREKKERFSLILESASTNQTSMYLCASSSYGRQGAGQQFFGPGTRLTVL.

J is TRBJ2-3 and V is TRBV11-2, with D possibly TRBD2 on 5 matching bases. The CDR3 runs 16 residues. Germline V gene sequence: CDR1 SGHAT, CDR2 FQNNGV. The V end was cut by 0 bases, the J end by 2 bases, with 12 bases between. CDR3 nucleotides: TGTGCCAGCAGCTTAGAGAACCGGGGTTACACAGATACGCAGTATTTT. Amino acids: CASSLENRGYTDTQYF.

V and J are TRBV10-2 and TRBJ2-2, with D possibly being TRBD1 (6 bases). Germline CDR1 and CDR2: WSHSY and SAAADI. V lost 8 bases and J 6 bases, leaving 13 bases between the germline ends. CDR3 size: 13 residues. The CDR3 DNA reads TGCGCCAGCTGCACAGGGCGGGCCGGGGAGCTGTTTTTT. This encodes CASCTGRAGELFF.

The chain carries TRBV6-6 and TRBJ1-3; D remains ambiguous. Per the germline V gene, CDR1 is MNHNY and CDR2 is SVGAGI (reference sequence). The CDR3 is 14 residues long. V was pared by 5 bases and J by 1 base, with 9 bases between. CDR3 sequence (DNA): TGTGCCAGCAGTGCCCCCCAGTCTGGAAACACCATATATTTT. The encoded protein is CASSAPQSGNTIYF.

The genes are TRBV7-3 and TRBJ2-1; 12 bases map to TRBD2. CDR1 SGHTA and CDR2 FQGTGA come from the germline V gene. The V and J ends lost 5 bases and 5 bases, in that order; junction bases with no gene match: 4. This CDR3 region has 15 residues. CDR3 in DNA: TGTGCCAGCAGCGCTAGCGGGAGGGCCCACAATGAGCAGTTCTTC. This encodes CASSASGRAHNEQFF.

The V call is TRBV7-9, the J call TRBJ2-2, with D possibly TRBD2 on 6 matching bases. The CDR3 loop spans 13 amino acids. CDR1 SEHNR and CDR2 FQNEAQ come from the germline V gene (reference sequence). V gave up 6 bases and J gave up 9 bases, with 14 bases separating them. The CDR3 nucleotides read TGTGCCAGCAGACCGGGAGAGGTATGGGAGCTGTTTTTT. As protein: CASRPGEVWELFF.

This clone was observed once. The V call is TRBV10-2, the J call TRBJ2-1; TRBD1 matches 9 bases. This CDR3 has 15 amino acids. Germline V lookup: CDR1 WSHSY, CDR2 SAAADI. V lost 6 bases and J lost 0; bases outside the gene matches: 3. CDR3 in amino acids: CASRGQGLSYNEQFF. The CDR3 DNA is TGCGCCAGCAGGGGACAGGGCCTCTCCTACAATGAGCAGTTCTTC.

The V and J genes are TRBV10-1 and TRBJ2-7; D not certain. This CDR3 has 14 residues. From germline, CDR1 is WNHNN and CDR2 SYGVQD (reference sequence). Trimming left V 0 bases short and J 4 bases short, with 10 bases between. CDR3 in amino acids: CASSESGSLYEQYF. The CDR3 DNA follows: TGCGCCAGCAGTGAGTCGGGATCTCTATACGAGCAGTACTTC.

This clone appeared once. The same CDR3 can be traced to other DNA sequences in this sample. The J gene is TRBJ2-7, the V gene TRBV7-9; D remains ambiguous. V was pared by 0 bases and J by 6 bases, with 6 bases between. This CDR3 is built from 12 residues. CDR1 SEHNR and CDR2 FQNEAQ come from the germline V gene (reference sequence). For the CDR3, the DNA is TGTGCCAGCAGCTTAGCGGATCGCGAGCAGTACTTC. Translation: CASSLADREQYF.

With regard to this clone: The same CDR3 is also encoded by other DNA sequences in this sample. V and J are TRBV9 and TRBJ1-1; TRBD1 aligns across 8 bases. The CDR3 runs 13 residues. V shed 2 bases and J 4 bases; nucleotides not matched to a gene: 1. Per germline, CDR1 SGDLS and CDR2 YYNGEE. CDR3 loop: CASSVDRGTEAFF. The CDR3 DNA sequence: TGTGCCAGCAGCGTCGACAGGGGCACTGAAGCTTTCTTT.

For the CDR3, the DNA is TGCGCCAGCAGCACGGGGGGACAGGGTTTAAATGAGCAGTTCTTC. Encoded protein: CASSTGGQGLNEQFF. This chain joins TRBV5-1 and TRBJ2-1; 9 bases match TRBD1. Germline V lookup: CDR1 SGHRS, CDR2 YFSETQ. This CDR3 region has 15 residues. J was trimmed by 7 bases and V by 4 bases; bases with no gene match: 9.

V usage is TRBV4-1 and J usage is TRBJ2-1, with 7 bases matching TRBD2. This CDR3 comprises 16 residues. Germline loops: CDR1 MGHRA, CDR2 YSYEKL. J was trimmed by 9 bases and V by 0 bases; bases with no gene match: 11. In DNA form, the CDR3 reads TGCGCCAGCAGCCAAGAGGGGAGCGGGGCGGCGCTTGAGCAGTTCTTC. Translating gives CASSQEGSGAALEQFF.

This clone was counted a single time. This rearrangement joins TRBV10-3 to TRBJ2-2; possible D gene TRBD1, 5 bases. The CDR3 loop spans 14 amino acids. Germline CDR1 reads ENHRY; CDR2 reads SYGVKD. The V and J ends lost 6 bases and 8 bases respectively, with 16 bases between them. The CDR3 loop is CAIRDTSGPGELFF. The DNA of the CDR3 is TGTGCCATCAGGGACACCTCGGGTCCAGGGGAGCTGTTTTTT.

On this clone: Other DNA sequences in the same sample also yield this CDR3. The J gene is TRBJ1-2, the V gene TRBV6-1, with D uncertain. This CDR3 comprises 12 residues. Germline V gene data show CDR1 as MNHNS and CDR2 as SASEGT. With 3 bases removed from V and 5 bases from J, the gap between germline ends came to 7 bases. The CDR3 sequence: CASSETSYGYTF. The CDR3 DNA reads as TGTGCCAGCAGTGAGACAAGTTATGGCTACACCTTC.

V gene TRBV19 combines with J gene TRBJ2-2, with 9 bases that match TRBD1. Germline V gene sequence: CDR1 LNHDA, CDR2 SQIVND (reference sequence). V was clipped by 5 bases and J by 4 bases; unmatched bases: 5. There are 15 residues in the CDR3. The CDR3 is CASSLGTGPTGELFF. DNA of the CDR3: TGTGCCAGTAGTCTCGGGACAGGGCCCACCGGGGAGCTGTTTTTT.